Listed here are 16 T cell receptor beta chains from one sample, sequenced in a study of blood T cells in healthy people across ages. Using a J-beta primer mix together with a sample-barcoded 5' primer, a second PCR was run for about 6 to 12 cycles. TCRdb re-called the 5' RACE reads through MiXCR, storing one row per CDR3 protein. The sample includes about 1 million distinct CDR3 sequences, over 35% of them seen just once. Sequencing was done on a sample of blood. The receptors stem from a woman aged 55-70 years in good health.

The V gene is TRBV25-1, the J gene TRBJ2-5; TRBD1 is a possible D gene (5 bases). The V end was cut by 1 base, the J end by 1 base, with 13 bases between. The CDR3 contains 16 residues. Germline V gene sequence: CDR1 MGHDK, CDR2 SYGVNS. CDR3 residues: CASSEWKGATQETQYF. The CDR3 DNA follows: TGTGCCAGCAGTGAATGGAAAGGGGCGACCCAAGAGACCCAGTACTTC.

This clonotype was seen only a few times. The genes are TRBV6-5 and TRBJ2-1; D might be TRBD1 or TRBD2, each matching 5 bases. Trimming took 2 bases from V and 4 from J, leaving 15 bases between them. The CDR3 is 16 amino acids. Looked up from germline, CDR1 is MNHEY and CDR2 is SVGAGI. The CDR3 reads CASSYVGPQFYNEQFF. CDR3 in DNA: TGTGCCAGCAGTTACGTGGGACCCCAGTTTTACAATGAGCAGTTCTTC.

With regard to this clonotype: The junction departs from germline at one end; a sequencing error may be responsible. The chain links TRBV2 to TRBJ2-5; no firm D call. CDR3 length: 14 residues. Per germline, CDR1 SNHLY and CDR2 FYNNEI. In nucleotides, the CDR3 is TGTGCCAGCACCGAAATGGGATTACAAGAGTCCCAGTACTTC. Amino acids: CASTEMGLQESQYF.

In its sample, this clonotype was seen once. The chain links TRBV5-4 to TRBJ1-1; 8 bases are shared with TRBD1. CDR1 is SGHNT, CDR2 YYREEE, per germline (reference sequence). This CDR3 comprises 15 residues. Germline trimming cut 4 bases from V and 1 base from J; bases unmatched to any gene: 6. CDR3 region: CASSQTGVPNTEAFF. The CDR3 bases are TGTGCCAGCAGCCAGACAGGGGTCCCGAACACTGAAGCTTTCTTT.

The rearrangement joins TRBV28 to TRBJ2-7; a weak D match, TRBD2 (5 bases). This CDR3 contains 11 residues. Deletions cut 10 bases from V and 2 bases from J, with 9 bases between. CDR1 is MDHEN and CDR2 is SYDVKM in the germline V gene. The CDR3 region is CAIAGAYEQYF. The CDR3 nucleotides read TGTGCCATAGCCGGGGCCTACGAGCAGTACTTC.

This chain joins TRBV12-3 or TRBV12-4 and TRBJ2-3, with 7 bases identical to TRBD2. V was pared by 6 bases and J by 4 bases, with 4 bases of the junction left unmatched. There are 13 residues in the CDR3. CDR3 residues: CASSIAGPDTQYF. In nucleotides, the CDR3 is TGTGCCAGCAGCATAGCGGGCCCAGATACGCAGTATTTT.

The chain combines TRBV20-1 with TRBJ1-2; 7 bases match TRBD1. CDR3 length equals 16 residues. Germline CDR1 reads DFQATT; CDR2 reads SNEGSKA (reference sequence). V lost 0 bases and J lost 5; bases outside the gene matches: 12. CDR3 in amino acids: CSARDAAGGQRYGYTF. Written as DNA, the CDR3 is TGCAGTGCTAGAGATGCTGCAGGGGGACAGAGATATGGCTACACCTTC.

V is TRBV27 and J is TRBJ1-4; D gene ambiguous. V was shortened by 4 bases and J by 8 bases, with 14 bases between the two germline ends. This CDR3 region has 14 residues. Germline V gene lookup returns CDR1 MNHEY and CDR2 SMNVEV (reference sequence). CDR3 loop: CASSSRKGGEKLFF. CDR3 sequence (DNA): TGTGCCAGCAGTTCCCGTAAGGGAGGAGAAAAACTGTTTTTT.

The gene calls are TRBV30 and TRBJ1-2; possible D gene TRBD1, 5 bases. The CDR3 has 13 residues. Trimming took off 5 bases at V and 5 bases at J, with 15 bases between the two ends. The germline V gene has CDR1 GTSNPN and CDR2 SVGIG (reference sequence). CDR3 residues: CAWGSQELYGYTF. DNA for the CDR3: TGTGCCTGGGGGTCACAGGAGTTATATGGCTACACCTTC.

The chain employs TRBV5-1 and TRBJ2-5, with TRBD1 identical over 10 bases. The CDR3 has 17 amino acids. Per germline, CDR1 SGHRS and CDR2 YFSETQ. V dropped 0 bases and J dropped 11; count of bases not matched to a gene: 16. For the CDR3, the DNA is TGCGCCAGCAGCTTGGGGCCCCCGGGACAGGGGATTTACGGGCAGTACTTC. Translation: CASSLGPPGQGIYGQYF.

The V gene is TRBV20-1, the J gene TRBJ2-5; TRBD1 is a possible D gene (6 bases). Germline V gene sequence: CDR1 DFQATT, CDR2 SNEGSKA (reference sequence). Trimming stripped 4 bases from V and 5 bases from J, with 20 bases between. This CDR3 spans 15 amino acids. CDR3 sequence reads: CSATPPGTSSETQYF. The CDR3 nucleotides are TGCAGTGCTACCCCGCCCGGGACATCCTCTGAGACCCAGTACTTC.

The CDR3 spells CASAHGDSYEQYF. The CDR3 DNA reads as TGTGCCAGCGCCCATGGGGACTCCTACGAGCAGTACTTC. This chain links TRBV18 with TRBJ2-7; no firm D call. This CDR3 is built from 13 residues. V shed 8 bases and J shed 0 bases, with 11 bases lying between them. Germline CDR1 KGHSH, CDR2 LQKENI.

About this clonotype itself: This may come from a read error, since a much larger clone is one base off. This chain links TRBV25-1 with TRBJ2-5; D could derive from TRBD1 or TRBD2 (5 bases each). Germline lookup yields CDR1 MGHDK and CDR2 SYGVNS. The CDR3 consists of 12 residues. The CDR3 DNA reads as TGTGCCAGCAGTGTGGGACCCTCGACCCTGTACTTC. It encodes CASSVGPSTLYF.

This clonotype was observed a few times. The V call is TRBV7-2, the J call TRBJ2-7; 11 nucleotides line up with TRBD2. This CDR3 has 15 amino acids. The V and J ends lost 0 bases and 3 bases, in that order; junction bases with no gene match: 1. Germline V gene data show CDR1 as SGHTA and CDR2 as FQGNSA. CDR3 in DNA: TGTGCCAGCAGCTTAGCTAGCGGGGGGGACTACGAGCAGTACTTC. It yields the protein CASSLASGGDYEQYF.

This clonotype was counted many times. The V and J genes are TRBV4-2 and TRBJ2-5; no clear D. Germline assignment: CDR1 LGHNA and CDR2 YNFKEQ. This CDR3 is built from 13 residues. V lost 1 base and J 5 bases, leaving 8 bases between the germline ends. The CDR3: CASSQGFQETQYF. CDR3 DNA sequence: TGTGCCAGCAGCCAAGGGTTCCAGGAGACCCAGTACTTC.

In its sample, this clonotype was seen many times. The chain links TRBV6-5 to TRBJ2-5; the match to TRBD2 covers 10 bases. The CDR3 consists of 16 residues. Germline V CDR1 and CDR2: MNHEY, SVGAGI. The V and J ends lost 4 bases and 5 bases, in that order; junction bases with no gene match: 10. This CDR3 is CASSSPSGRGGETQYF. The CDR3 region has the DNA TGTGCCAGCAGTTCGCCTAGCGGGAGAGGAGGGGAGACCCAGTACTTC.